This is a list of T cell receptor beta chains from one sample in a study of blood T cells in healthy people across ages. TCRdb analysed the 5' RACE reads with MiXCR anew, one entry per CDR3 protein. In the table there are about a million distinct CDR3 sequences, roughly 50% of which are singletons. Material: blood. Source of these receptors: a woman aged 55-69 years in good health. CDR3s include the opening cysteine and the closing phenylalanine or tryptophan. D genes are given only for firm matches. Size is stated for part of the rows, as once, few or many counts, or as a class when the clone is expanded.

>TRBV20-1|15|once|TRBJ1-1|-
CSASPTGWKSTEAFF
TGCAGTGCTAGCCCCACGGGATGGAAGAGCACTGAAGCTTTCTTT
>TRBV12-3/TRBV12-4|11|few|TRBJ2-7|-
CASSLTSPQYF
TGTGCCAGCAGTTTAACTTCTCCCCAGTACTTC
>TRBV12-3/TRBV12-4|15|-|TRBJ2-7|TRBD2
CASSYVTSGSYEQYF
TGTGCCAGCAGTTATGTGACTAGCGGGTCCTACGAGCAGTACTTC
>TRBV4-1|15|few|TRBJ2-1|-
CASSQEPGGLNEQFF
TGCGCCAGCAGCCAAGAGCCAGGTGGCCTCAATGAGCAGTTCTTC
>TRBV29-1|13|many|TRBJ2-3|TRBD2
CSGIAGGTDTQYF
TGCAGCGGTATAGCGGGAGGCACAGATACGCAGTATTTT
>TRBV15|14|-|TRBJ2-7|-
CATSPSAWRSEQYF
TGTGCCACCAGCCCCAGCGCCTGGCGGAGCGAGCAGTACTTC
>TRBV3-1|14|-|TRBJ2-7|-
CASSQGRDSYEQYF
TGTGCCAGCAGCCAAGGTAGGGATTCCTACGAGCAGTACTTC
>TRBV7-2|13|-|TRBJ2-7|-
CARSQTRTIEQYF
TGTGCCAGGAGTCAAACCAGAACAATCGAGCAGTACTTC
>TRBV6-6|14|few|TRBJ2-2|-
CASKSTGIGGELFF
TGTGCCAGCAAGTCAACGGGGATCGGCGGGGAGCTGTTTTTT
>TRBV7-9|12|few|TRBJ2-4|-
CASSLDTHIQYF
TGTGCCAGCAGCTTGGACACTCACATTCAGTACTTC
>TRBV11-2|14|-|TRBJ2-7|TRBD2
CASSSQAGTYEQYF
TGTGCCAGCAGCTCCCAAGCGGGAACCTACGAGCAGTACTTC
>TRBV6-5|12|few|TRBJ1-2|-
CATHMRVGGYTF
TGTGCCACCCACATGCGAGTGGGAGGCTACACCTTC
>TRBV28|17|-|TRBJ2-3|TRBD1
CASSQRQGIGSTDTQYF
TGTGCCAGCAGCCAGAGACAGGGGATCGGGAGCACAGATACGCAGTATTTT
>TRBV7-2|14|-|TRBJ2-3|TRBD2
CGSSFSGGTDTQYF
TGTGGCAGCAGCTTTAGCGGGGGCACAGATACGCAGTATTTT
>TRBV4-2|15|-|TRBJ2-7|-
CASSVTGTGTYEQYF
TGTGCCAGCAGCGTGACCGGGACTGGAACCTACGAGCAGTACTTC
>TRBV5-1|13|few|TRBJ2-7|-
CASSDQTGYEQYF
TGCGCCAGCAGCGACCAGACAGGATACGAGCAGTACTTC
>TRBV5-1|12|-|TRBJ2-3|-
CASSGGRDTQYF
TGCGCCAGCAGCGGGGGGAGAGATACGCAGTATTTT
>TRBV7-2|15|-|TRBJ2-5|TRBD1
CASSQKTGGAETQYF
TGTGCCAGCAGCCAAAAGACAGGGGGCGCGGAGACCCAGTACTTC
>TRBV14|15|-|TRBJ2-7|-
CASSQAGDPDYEQYF
TGTGCCAGCAGCCAAGCCGGGGACCCAGACTACGAGCAGTACTTC
>TRBV7-9|15|few|TRBJ2-7|-
CASSRWVGDVNEQYF
TGTGCCAGCAGCCGCTGGGTGGGCGACGTCAACGAGCAGTACTTC
>TRBV21-1|15|few|TRBJ2-7|-
CASSPSLAYSYEQYF
TGTGCCAGCAGCCCTTCCTTAGCGTACTCCTACGAGCAGTACTTC
>TRBV5-1|17|-|TRBJ2-5|TRBD2
CASRTGTSGTAPETQYF
TGCGCCAGCAGAACCGGGACTAGCGGGACGGCGCCCGAGACCCAGTACTTC
>TRBV11-2|14|few|TRBJ1-4|TRBD1
CASSHGTANEKLFF
TGTGCCAGCAGCCATGGGACAGCTAATGAAAAACTGTTTTTT
>TRBV15|17|-|TRBJ2-5|-
CATSRRTGQGRMKTQYF
TGTGCCACCAGCAGACGTACGGGGCAGGGTCGAATGAAGACCCAGTACTTC
>TRBV30|16|-|TRBJ2-4|-
CAWVKGGVFAKNIQYF
TGTGCCTGGGTAAAAGGAGGGGTCTTCGCCAAAAACATTCAGTACTTC
>TRBV10-3|15|-|TRBJ2-4|TRBD2
CAIRAAGEAKNIQYF
TGTGCCATCAGGGCAGCGGGAGAAGCCAAAAACATTCAGTACTTC
>TRBV4-1|15|-|TRBJ2-7|-
CASSQGAGYSYEQYF
TGCGCCAGCAGCCAAGGTGCGGGCTACTCCTACGAGCAGTACTTC
>TRBV6-1|17|-|TRBJ2-5|TRBD2
CASSALAGGTTKETQYF
TGTGCCAGCAGTGCATTAGCGGGAGGGACTACCAAAGAGACCCAGTACTTC
>TRBV2|15|-|TRBJ2-5|TRBD1
CASRATGATQETQYF
TGTGCCAGCAGGGCGACAGGGGCAACCCAAGAGACCCAGTACTTC
>TRBV4-1|14|few|TRBJ2-5|TRBD2
CASSQRSGRETQYF
TGCGCCAGCAGCCAACGAAGCGGGAGGGAGACCCAGTACTTC
>TRBV28|11|few|TRBJ2-7|-
CASLRDYEQYF
TGTGCCAGCCTCCGAGACTACGAGCAGTACTTC
>TRBV15|18|few|TRBJ1-2|-
CATSLDGGNNPESYGYTF
TGTGCCACCAGCCTGGACGGGGGGAATAATCCGGAGAGCTATGGCTACACCTTC
>TRBV20-1|16|-|TRBJ1-5|TRBD1
CSARDLDRGLQGPQHF
TGCAGTGCTAGAGATCTGGACAGGGGTTTACAGGGGCCCCAGCATTTT
>TRBV6-5|11|-|TRBJ2-7|-
CASRLSGLAYF
TGTGCCAGCCGCTTGTCGGGTTTAGCGTACTTC
>TRBV5-6|14|-|TRBJ2-7|-
CASSPGLFRVEQYF
TGTGCCAGCAGTCCCGGACTATTTCGTGTCGAGCAGTACTTC
>TRBV9|13|-|TRBJ1-2|-
CASSVGGRASPTF
TGTGCCAGCAGCGTAGGGGGACGGGCCTCTCCCACCTTC
>TRBV20-1|11|-|TRBJ2-4|-
CSAPKGYIQYF
TGCAGTGCCCCCAAGGGGTACATTCAGTACTTC
>TRBV18|14|-|TRBJ2-5|-
CASSLYSDQETQYF
TGTGCCAGCTCATTATATTCGGACCAAGAGACCCAGTACTTC
>TRBV7-8|12|-|TRBJ2-7|-
CASSLRSDEQYF
TGTGCCAGCAGCTTAAGGTCAGACGAGCAGTACTTC
>TRBV5-8|15|-|TRBJ2-2|-
CASSSRTGNTGELFF
TGTGCCAGCAGCTCCCGGACGGGGAACACCGGGGAGCTGTTTTTT
>TRBV20-1|12|-|TRBJ2-4|-
CSAAGAGNIQYF
TGCAGTGCCGCAGGGGCGGGAAACATTCAGTACTTC
>TRBV20-1|13|few|TRBJ2-3|-
CSADPDSTDTQYF
TGCAGTGCCGACCCGGACAGCACAGATACGCAGTATTTT
>TRBV20-1|17|many|TRBJ1-2|TRBD1
CSARDIGQGDSGYGYTF
TGCAGTGCTAGAGATATCGGACAGGGGGATTCGGGATATGGCTACACCTTC
>TRBV6-6|12|-|TRBJ1-6|-
CASNRAQGPLHF
TGTGCCAGCAACCGGGCGCAAGGCCCCCTCCACTTT
>TRBV28|13|few|TRBJ2-7|-
CASSSQLGYEQYF
TGTGCCAGCAGTTCCCAACTGGGCTACGAGCAGTACTTC
>TRBV7-9|14|few|TRBJ2-7|TRBD1
CASRPTGTGYEQYF
TGTGCCAGCAGACCCACCGGGACAGGGTATGAGCAGTACTTC
>TRBV20-1|12|-|TRBJ1-6|-
CSALKDNSPLHF
TGCAGTGCTCTCAAAGATAATTCACCCCTCCACTTT
>TRBV6-6|14|-|TRBJ2-1|TRBD1
CASTFRDSTNEQFF
TGTGCCAGCACCTTCCGGGACAGTACGAATGAGCAGTTCTTC
>TRBV27|15|few|TRBJ2-5|-
CASSPSPRDQETQYF
TGTGCCAGCAGCCCAAGTCCGCGGGACCAAGAGACCCAGTACTTC
>TRBV6-5|15|-|TRBJ2-1|-
CASQASAVSYNEQFF
TGTGCCAGCCAGGCTAGCGCTGTTTCCTACAATGAGCAGTTCTTC
>TRBV12-5|19|-|TRBJ2-1|-
CASGLVPSANSRALNEQFF
TGTGCTAGTGGTCTTGTGCCTAGCGCGAACAGCCGCGCGCTCAATGAGCAGTTCTTC
>TRBV6-2/TRBV6-3|18|-|TRBJ1-2|-
CASSQLDMGLSVRDGYTF
TGTGCCAGCAGCCAATTGGATATGGGACTTTCGGTACGAGATGGCTACACCTTC
>TRBV5-1|14|-|TRBJ2-7|TRBD2
CASSFSGWAYEQYF
TGCGCCAGCAGCTTTAGCGGGTGGGCCTACGAGCAGTACTTC
>TRBV3-1|15|few|TRBJ2-2|-
CASSQDASGTGELFF
TGTGCCAGCAGCCAAGATGCGAGCGGCACCGGGGAGCTGTTTTTT
>TRBV10-1|15|many|TRBJ2-7|-
CASSEGATPTYEQYF
TGCGCCAGCAGTGAAGGGGCTACACCGACCTACGAGCAGTACTTC
>TRBV20-1|12|-|TRBJ2-1|-
CSARRGRDLTFF
TGCAGTGCTAGGCGTGGCCGGGACCTCACGTTCTTC
>TRBV10-1|16|few|TRBJ2-3|-
CASSESQALGEDTQYF
TGCGCCAGCAGTGAGTCCCAGGCTCTGGGGGAAGATACGCAGTATTTT